A single sample gave rise to the 13 T cell receptor beta chains below, sequenced in a study of Graves' ophthalmopathy and Graves' hyperthyroidism (dated by TCRdb to about 2018). Sequencer: Illumina HiSeq 2000. For repertoire sequencing, the TCR beta CDR3 regions were amplified from RNA transcripts. The first round of RT-PCR was done with HTBI primers and the Qiagen OneStep RT-PCR kit, and was followed by a second round of multiplex PCR, then size selection and purification. The public reads were reanalyzed by TCRdb: fastp trimming at Q25, MiXCR alignment, in-frame beta chains only. Every entry covers one CDR3 protein and lists the most common genes and DNA from its rows. The sample includes 300,000 or so distinct CDR3 sequences, with 15% to 20% observed a single time. The ten largest account for about 12% of the sample. The specimen sequenced was peripheral blood. The source of these receptors is an adult man with Graves' ophthalmopathy.

At least ten counts were recorded for this clonotype. A much larger clone lies one base from this, so it may be a read error. J is TRBJ1-5 and V is TRBV19; D not resolved. The length of the CDR3 is 15 residues. Germline CDR1 is LNHDA and CDR2 is SQIVND (reference sequence). The CDR3 DNA is TGTACCAGTAGTCCCGCGGGAGGGCTCGATCAGCCCCAGCATTTT. It yields the protein CTSSPAGGLDQPQHF.

This clonotype was detected ten times or more. The CDR3 here is CASSLGGIARSPLHF. CDR3 bases: TGTGCCAGCAGCTTGGGGGGTATTGCCCGTTCACCCCTCCACTTT. The chain has TRBV5-6 and TRBJ1-6; D is undetermined. The CDR3 consists of 15 residues. Trimming removed 0 bases from V and 9 bases from J, with 13 bases in between. Germline values: CDR1 SGHDT, CDR2 YYEEEE.

This clonotype has a count of ten or more. The J gene is TRBJ1-1, the V gene TRBV7-9; tentatively, D is TRBD1 (5 bases). This CDR3 is 15 amino acids long. Germline lookup yields CDR1 SEHNR and CDR2 FQNEAQ (reference sequence). V was trimmed by 5 bases and J by 4 bases, leaving 17 bases between them. CDR3 protein: CASSPSQGWGTEAFF. The CDR3, as DNA: TGTGCCAGCAGCCCAAGCCAGGGCTGGGGCACTGAAGCTTTCTTT. The entire variable domain, with the rest obtained from reference TRBV7-9 and TRBJ1-1, is as follows: DTGVSQNPRHKITKRGQNVTFRCDPISEHNRLYWYRQTLGQGPEFLTYFQNEAQLEKSRLLSDRFSAERPKGSFSTLEIQRTEQGDSAMYLCASSPSQGWGTEAFFGQGTRLTVV.

Ten or more counts support this clonotype. The CDR3 here is CASTPELAGSSGANVLTF. CDR3 sequence (DNA): TGTGCCAGCACTCCCGAACTAGCGGGAAGCTCTGGGGCCAACGTCCTGACTTTC. The chain joins TRBV6-2 or TRBV6-3 to TRBJ2-6; 10 nucleotides line up with TRBD2. The CDR3 totals 18 residues. V was clipped by 7 bases and J by 0 bases; unmatched bases: 9. Germline CDR1 is MNHEY and CDR2 is SVGEGT.

At least ten counts were recorded for this clonotype. J is TRBJ1-1 and V is TRBV12-3 or TRBV12-4, with D possibly TRBD1 on 6 matching bases. The V and J ends lost 4 bases and 8 bases respectively, with 14 bases between them. The CDR3 loop spans 13 amino acids. CDR3 sequence: CASSYKADSEAFF. The CDR3 DNA follows: TGTGCCAGCAGTTACAAAGCGGACAGCGAAGCTTTCTTT.

Many counts were recorded for this clonotype. The chain combines TRBV30 with TRBJ2-2; possible D gene TRBD2, 6 bases. Germline V CDR1 and CDR2: GTSNPN, SVGIG (reference sequence). V lost 0 bases and J lost 3, with 14 bases in between. This CDR3 has 16 amino acids. In DNA form, the CDR3 reads TGTGCCTGGAGTGTACGAGGTAGCGGATACACCGGGGAGCTGTTTTTT. Protein: CAWSVRGSGYTGELFF.

The table lists this clonotype with many counts. This sequence joins TRBV7-2 and TRBJ2-5; 7 positions agree with TRBD2. Germline CDR1 and CDR2: SGHTA and FQGNSA. The CDR3 loop spans 15 amino acids. V was pared by 1 base and J by 5 bases, with 7 bases of the junction left unmatched. The CDR3 loop reads CASSLDGGMIETQYF. The CDR3 DNA is TGTGCCAGCAGCTTAGACGGGGGGATGATCGAGACCCAGTACTTC.

This clonotype was counted ten times or more. J is TRBJ2-5 and V is TRBV4-3, with 7 positions matching TRBD1. Trimming took 4 bases from V and 2 from J; bases not matched to a gene: 7. This CDR3 has 15 amino acids. The germline V gene has CDR1 LGHNA and CDR2 YSLEER. CDR3 sequence (DNA): TGCGCCAGCAGCCTTTCGGGGACAGAACAAGAGACCCAGTACTTC. This sequence encodes CASSLSGTEQETQYF.

This clonotype occurred many times. This rearrangement joins TRBV10-3 to TRBJ2-2, with 12 bases fitting TRBD1. There are 18 residues in the CDR3. Trimming at V came to 6 bases and at J to 0 bases, leaving 8 bases not matched to a gene. Germline lookup yields CDR1 ENHRY and CDR2 SYGVKD. The CDR3 bases are TGTGCCATCAGCACCGGGACAGGGGGCTCTACGAACACCGGGGAGCTGTTTTTT. Protein: CAISTGTGGSTNTGELFF.

There are a few counts of this clonotype. The genes are TRBV12-3 or TRBV12-4 and TRBJ2-7; the D is unclear. The end of the DNA is better explained by TRBJ2-1, so the J call may be wrong. The CDR3 consists of 12 residues. CDR3 coding DNA: TGTGCCAGCATCCCCGGCTCCTACGAGCAGTTCTTC. It encodes CASIPGSYEQFF.

This clonotype has a count of ten or more. The chain joins TRBV11-2 to TRBJ2-7, with D tentatively TRBD1 (6 bases). This CDR3 has 18 residues. Trimming removed 5 bases at V and 1 base at J, with 24 bases between. Germline V lookup: CDR1 SGHAT, CDR2 FQNNGV. The CDR3 loop is CASSARGWGHLQSYEQYF. CDR3 bases: TGTGCCAGCAGCGCTAGAGGTTGGGGGCACCTTCAGTCCTACGAGCAGTACTTC. Full variable domain (rest looked up from reference TRBV11-2 and TRBJ2-7): EAGVAQSPRYKIIEKRQSVAFWCNPISGHATLYWYQQILGQGPKLLIQFQNNGVVDDSQLPKDRFSAERLKGVDSTLKIQPAKLEDSAVYLCASSARGWGHLQSYEQYFGPGTRLTVT.

This clonotype was observed many times. The V and J genes are TRBV20-1 and TRBJ1-6; 8 positions agree with TRBD1. This CDR3 is built from 12 residues. The J segment lost 15 bases and the V segment lost 5 bases, leaving 9 bases of the junction unmatched. Germline CDR1 reads DFQATT; CDR2 reads SNEGSKA (reference sequence). The CDR3 DNA reads as TGCAGTGCTGAGGACAGGGTGGATGTCCTCCACTTT. Residues: CSAEDRVDVLHF.

The table lists this clonotype with many counts. This chain connects TRBV9 to TRBJ1-3; D is possibly TRBD1 (6 bases). Trimming shortened V by 3 bases and J by 5 bases, and 15 bases separated the two germline ends. CDR1 is SGDLS, CDR2 YYNGEE, per germline. The CDR3 consists of 15 residues. The CDR3 DNA reads TGTGCCAGCAGCGAGGGGGGAAGTCCTAGAAACACCATATATTTT. Translated, it gives CASSEGGSPRNTIYF.